The 13 T cell receptor beta chains below come from one sample, sequenced in a study of T-cell reconstitution after alpha-beta-depleted transplantation in children. For TCRbeta, the library was prepared with unique molecular identifiers. TCRdb used MiXCR to reprocess the PCR reads, holding one entry per CDR3 protein. Seen here are around 450,000 distinct CDR3 sequences, about 16% observed once, and the top ten hold 25% to 30%. Sequences were derived from PBMCs, mostly from graft donor cells, sampled 360 days after TCRalphabeta/CD19-depleted stem cell transplant. All receptors derive from a boy under two years old who had a stem cell transplant for Wiskott-Aldrich syndrome, so the T cells may come from the graft donor.

CDR3 coding DNA: TGTGCCAGCAGCTTGCCGCAGGGTCGGGAGACCCAGTACTTC. Protein sequence: CASSLPQGRETQYF. V usage is TRBV5-4 and J usage is TRBJ2-5; tentatively, D is TRBD1 (5 bases). There are 14 residues in the CDR3. Looked up from germline, CDR1 is SGHNT and CDR2 is YYREEE (reference sequence). The germline V and J ends were trimmed by 1 base and 5 bases, with 12 bases remaining between them.

V is TRBV7-2 and J is TRBJ2-7; D uncertain. Germline CDR1 and CDR2: SGHTA and FQGNSA. Trimming took 4 bases from V and 3 from J, leaving 16 bases between them. The CDR3 extends over 15 amino acids. The CDR3 sequence: CASSSQTTLGYEQYF. The CDR3 DNA follows: TGTGCCAGCAGCTCACAGACGACCCTAGGCTACGAGCAGTACTTC.

The chain recombines TRBV28 with TRBJ2-5; weak D call: TRBD1 (6 bases). The V end was cut by 4 bases, the J end by 2 bases, with 14 bases between. CDR3 length equals 15 residues. CDR1 is MDHEN, CDR2 SYDVKM, per germline. The CDR3 region has the DNA TGTGCCAGCAGTTCCGGACAGCGAACTCAAGAGACCCAGTACTTC. Amino acids: CASSSGQRTQETQYF.

The chain carries TRBV29-1 and TRBJ2-1; D gene uncertain. The CDR3 covers 14 residues. V dropped 8 bases and J dropped 2 bases, with 16 bases sitting between them. The germline CDR1 and CDR2 sequences are SQVTM and ANQGSEA. The CDR3 spells CSYVVLPPYNEQFF. The CDR3, as DNA: TGCAGCTACGTGGTTCTCCCTCCCTACAATGAGCAGTTCTTC.

This clonotype was seen more than once but under ten times. This chain uses TRBV27 with TRBJ2-3; 14 bases are a match to TRBD2. The CDR3 has 19 residues. Per germline, CDR1 MNHEY and CDR2 SMNVEV (reference sequence). V shed 5 bases, J shed 3 bases, and the junction held 13 bases outside the gene matches. DNA of the CDR3: TGTGCCAGCAGTCTCCGACTAGCGGGGGGGCGGGCGAGAACAGATACGCAGTATTTT. Translation: CASSLRLAGGRARTDTQYF.

The J gene is TRBJ2-4, the V gene TRBV6-1; 7 bases line up with TRBD1. Trimming took 6 bases from V and 0 from J; bases not matched to a gene: 8. Looked up from germline, CDR1 is MNHNS and CDR2 is SASEGT. This CDR3 has 16 amino acids. CDR3 in DNA: TGTGCCAGCAGCCGCCGACAGGGCGTAGCCAAAAACATTCAGTACTTC. It is translated as CASSRRQGVAKNIQYF.

This chain joins TRBV24-1 and TRBJ2-1; possible D gene TRBD2, 6 bases. Trimming cost V 0 bases and J 7 bases, with 12 bases left between them. From germline, CDR1 is KGHDR and CDR2 SFDVKD. CDR3 size: 15 residues. The chain's CDR3 is CATSDLGLKRNEQFF. CDR3 DNA sequence: TGTGCCACCAGTGATTTGGGACTAAAGCGGAATGAGCAGTTCTTC.

The CDR3 loop reads CASSEYPGNAYNEQFF. The CDR3, as DNA: TGTGCCAGCAGTGAATATCCCGGGAACGCCTACAATGAGCAGTTCTTC. The chain couples TRBV25-1 to TRBJ2-1; TRBD2 might be the D (5 bases). The CDR3 contains 16 residues. Per germline, CDR1 MGHDK and CDR2 SYGVNS. The V end lost 0 bases, the J end lost 2 bases, and 11 bases lay between the germline ends.

The V and J genes are TRBV29-1 and TRBJ1-2; no clear D. The CDR3 totals 13 residues. Germline-derived CDR1 and CDR2 are SQVTM and ANQGSEA. V was pared by 4 bases and J by 6 bases, with 15 bases between. The CDR3 sequence: CSVVAYSTHGYTF. The CDR3 DNA sequence: TGCAGCGTTGTGGCATATTCTACGCATGGCTACACCTTC.

The rearrangement joins TRBV29-1 to TRBJ2-7, with 9 bases that match TRBD2. With 6 bases clipped from V and 2 bases from J, the junction kept 14 bases outside the gene matches. Germline lookup yields CDR1 SQVTM and CDR2 ANQGSEA. This CDR3 is built from 16 residues. CDR3: CSVTPGGLAGPYEQYF. The DNA of the CDR3 is TGCAGCGTGACCCCGGGGGGGCTAGCGGGACCCTACGAGCAGTACTTC.

The chain has TRBV20-1 and TRBJ1-2, with D possibly TRBD1 on 5 matching bases. The V gene's germline CDR1 is DFQATT and CDR2 SNEGSKA (reference sequence). This CDR3 is built from 16 residues. The V end lost 6 bases, the J end lost 8 bases, and 28 bases lay between the germline ends. DNA for the CDR3: TGCAGTGCGGGGGGGAACCGGCAGAAGCCAATCGGAGGCTACACCTTC. This codes for CSAGGNRQKPIGGYTF.

This clonotype turned up a few times. The chain is built from TRBV5-1 and TRBJ2-5, with 11 bases matching TRBD2. V trimming: 5 bases; J trimming: 1 base; junction bases outside the gene matches: 1. Germline CDR1 and CDR2: SGHRS and YFSETQ. The length of the CDR3 is 14 residues. The CDR3 sequence: CASSGTSGQETQYF. The CDR3 DNA reads as TGCGCCAGCAGTGGGACTAGCGGCCAAGAGACCCAGTACTTC.

The chain carries TRBV4-1 and TRBJ2-7, with TRBD1 matching 7 bases. Germline V gives CDR1 MGHRA, CDR2 YSYEKL. J was trimmed by 2 bases and V by 3 bases; bases with no gene match: 1. This CDR3 spans 13 amino acids. The DNA for the CDR3 is TGCGCCAGCAGCCACACAGGGGCCTACGAGCAGTACTTC. This sequence encodes CASSHTGAYEQYF.